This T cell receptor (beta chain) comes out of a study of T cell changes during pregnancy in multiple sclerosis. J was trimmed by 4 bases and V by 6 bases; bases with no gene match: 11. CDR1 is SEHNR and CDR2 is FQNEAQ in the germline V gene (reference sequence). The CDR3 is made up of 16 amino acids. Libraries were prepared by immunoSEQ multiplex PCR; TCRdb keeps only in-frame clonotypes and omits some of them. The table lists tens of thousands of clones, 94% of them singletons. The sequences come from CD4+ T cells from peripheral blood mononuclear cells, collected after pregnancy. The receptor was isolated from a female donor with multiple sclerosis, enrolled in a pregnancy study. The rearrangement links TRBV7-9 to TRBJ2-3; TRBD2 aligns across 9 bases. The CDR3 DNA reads TGTGCCAGCAGTCCCCCGGCCGCGGGAGGGCCAGATACGCAGTATTTT. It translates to CASSPPAAGGPDTQYF.